These T cell receptor beta chains were read from a single sample in a study of PD-L1 blockade in urothelial cancer. Libraries were prepared by immunoSEQ multiplex PCR; TCRdb keeps only in-frame clonotypes and omits some of them. The sample contains tens of thousands of clones, roughly 82% of which appear only once. Sequenced material: PBMCs, taken around atezolizumab (anti-PD-L1) treatment. The receptors come from a man between 65 and 85 years old with urothelial cancer. Each CDR3 is given without its conserved first and last residue. The order of the fields is V gene, clone size, J gene, CDR3 protein. Where a row states a size, it is once, few, many or the class of an expanded clone; other rows omit it.

TRBV7-2	.	TRBJ1-3	ASSLAGTPATGNTIY
TRBV7-3	.	TRBJ1-1	ASSLGGGRDEAF
TRBV7-9	.	TRBJ1-6	ASSLAGGVSPLH
TRBV6-1	.	TRBJ2-5	ASSASGGRETQY
TRBV2	.	TRBJ2-1	ASSILAGEEQF
TRBV6-1	.	TRBJ1-5	ASSGRLGQGDWRNQPQH
TRBV7-2	.	TRBJ2-5	ASGKYGETQY
TRBV5-1	.	TRBJ2-3	ASSYDNVSSTDTQY
TRBV14	.	TRBJ2-7	ASSQLDLTGIYEQY
TRBV6-5	.	TRBJ1-4	ASSTGGGDGEKLF
TRBV5-4	.	TRBJ1-1	ASSFVKGGTEAF
TRBV7-9	.	TRBJ1-3	ASSRTALGVVIN
TRBV7-2	.	TRBJ2-2	AISTGIGELF
TRBV12-1	.	TRBJ2-3	ASSPEVARNTDTQY
TRBV7-2	.	TRBJ2-7	ASSAGTYVYEQY
TRBV5-1	.	TRBJ1-5	ASSRTGFDSNQPQH
TRBV19	.	TRBJ2-5	ASSIPAGTVAGETQY
TRBV2	.	TRBJ1-6	ASSLGRGGSPLH
TRBV6-6	.	TRBJ1-2	ASSRDRNYGYT
TRBV9	.	TRBJ2-1	ASSLGTEDSYNEQF
TRBV6-5	once	TRBJ2-7	ASSYGGAFDEQY
TRBV7-2	.	TRBJ1-5	ASSPGTMGNQPQH
TRBV2	.	TRBJ1-5	ASSDTRIYQPQH
TRBV19	.	TRBJ1-1	ASSTRKTGNTEAF
TRBV7-4	.	TRBJ1-5	ASSTPRDRLALSNQPQH
TRBV6-1	.	TRBJ1-2	ASKGALYGYT
TRBV7-8	many	TRBJ2-1	ASSSTSNEQF
TRBV11-2	.	TRBJ2-3	ASSLDISTDTQY
TRBV10-3	.	TRBJ2-1	AISERGLASNEQF
TRBV5-1	.	TRBJ2-2	ASSLEGQGTGELF
TRBV4-2	.	TRBJ2-3	ASSQVASTDTQY
TRBV5-4	.	TRBJ1-1	ASSNGDRGYTEAF
TRBV18	.	TRBJ2-7	ASRQGQNSYEQY
TRBV4-1	.	TRBJ1-3	ASSQVSGVVDTIY
TRBV27	.	TRBJ2-7	ASSLRGTSGLEQQY
TRBV28	.	TRBJ1-2	ASSKGRAYGYT
TRBV7-6	.	TRBJ1-3	ASSRDRGSGNTIY
TRBV9	.	TRBJ2-7	ASSPGTSSLSYEQY
TRBV7-9	.	TRBJ2-5	ASSPTLRGQETQY
TRBV9	.	TRBJ1-1	ASSVGGENTEAF
TRBV29-1	.	TRBJ2-3	SARGGAGTDAQY